Below are 17 T cell receptor beta chains sequenced from a single sample in a study of shared clonotypes between healthy human individuals. Clones were read by immunoSEQ multiplex PCR, and TCRdb kept only the in-frame ones, dropping some. The table has about 1 million clones, around 74% seen once. The sequenced sample was memory CD4+ T cells sorted from blood. Subset denoted: CD45RA-negative fraction. These receptors originate from a man aged 18-30 years in good health.

This clone was seen a handful of times. Possible read error: a much larger clone is one base away. The chain is built from TRBV20-1 and TRBJ2-5; D remains unclear. The CDR3 contains 10 residues. Germline V lookup: CDR1 DFQATT, CDR2 SNEGSKA (reference sequence). The V and J ends lost 3 bases and 5 bases respectively, with 4 bases between them. The CDR3 nucleotides are TGCAGTGCTAGTACGGAGACCCAGTACTTC. It yields the protein CSASTETQYF.

The chain combines TRBV19 with TRBJ2-3; possibly TRBD2 for D (6 bases). Germline V gives CDR1 LNHDA, CDR2 SQIVND (reference sequence). This CDR3 has 12 residues. V was clipped by 10 bases and J by 9 bases, with 17 bases between them. The CDR3 DNA sequence: TGTGCCATTTCCATGCGGGACGGGACGCAGTATTTT. This sequence encodes CAISMRDGTQYF.

V is TRBV28 and J is TRBJ2-2; TRBD1 aligns across 7 bases. V was pared by 2 bases and J by 6 bases, with 3 bases of the junction left unmatched. The CDR3 contains 14 residues. Germline CDR1 reads MDHEN; CDR2 reads SYDVKM. Here the CDR3 reads CASSLTQGAGELFF. The CDR3 DNA is TGTGCCAGCAGTTTAACCCAGGGGGCCGGGGAGCTGTTTTTT.

This sequence joins TRBV30 and TRBJ2-1, with D hard to call. This CDR3 is built from 14 residues. The V gene lost 1 base and the J gene lost 7 bases, with 14 bases spanning the gap. Germline lookup yields CDR1 GTSNPN and CDR2 SVGIG (reference sequence). CDR3 DNA: TGTGCCTGGAGTGGGGGATCTCCCGTGAATGAGCAGTTCTTC. It codes for CAWSGGSPVNEQFF.

V gene TRBV28 combines with J gene TRBJ1-3; possible D gene TRBD1, 5 bases. Trimming took 3 bases from V and 4 from J, leaving 13 bases between them. Germline V gives CDR1 MDHEN, CDR2 SYDVKM. The CDR3 spans 15 residues. The CDR3 nucleotides read TGTGCCAGCAGTTTGAGAAAAGGGGTCGGAAACACCATATATTTT. As protein: CASSLRKGVGNTIYF. Supplemented by reference TRBV28 and TRBJ1-3, the full variable domain reads DVKVTQSSRYLVKRTGEKVFLECVQDMDHENMFWYRQDPGLGLRLIYFSYDVKMKEKGDIPEGYSVSREKKERFSLILESASTNQTSMYLCASSLRKGVGNTIYFGEGSWLTVV.

The V and J genes are TRBV13 and TRBJ2-3; 9 bases agree with TRBD2. CDR1 is PRHDT and CDR2 is FYEKMQ in the germline V gene (reference sequence). CDR3 length: 15 residues. V gave up 3 bases and J gave up 3 bases; unmatched junction bases: 4. Here the CDR3 reads CASSLSSGRTDTQYF. DNA of the CDR3: TGTGCCAGCAGCTTGAGTAGCGGGAGAACAGATACGCAGTATTTT.

V gene TRBV5-1 combines with J gene TRBJ2-5; TRBD1 is a possible D gene (5 bases). CDR3 size: 16 residues. CDR1 is SGHRS, CDR2 YFSETQ, per germline. V lost 7 bases and J 5 bases, leaving 24 bases between the germline ends. In DNA form, the CDR3 reads TGCGCCAGCGGGATTAATCGGCCAACCTCAGGGGAGACCCAGTACTTC. It encodes CASGINRPTSGETQYF.

Only a few counts were recorded for this clone. The chain has TRBV5-1 and TRBJ2-1, with D possibly being TRBD1 or TRBD2 (5 bases each). V lost 4 bases, J lost 1 base, and 15 bases lay in between. Germline CDR1 and CDR2: SGHRS and YFSETQ. There are 16 residues in the CDR3. The CDR3 protein is CASSPTSGGSYNEQFF. As DNA, the CDR3 is TGCGCCAGCAGCCCGACCTCTGGGGGTTCCTACAATGAGCAGTTCTTC.

A single count supports this clone. The chain employs TRBV20-1 and TRBJ2-1, with D possibly TRBD2 on 5 matching bases. V lost 4 bases and J 7 bases, leaving 8 bases between the germline ends. CDR1 is DFQATT, CDR2 SNEGSKA, per germline (reference sequence). This CDR3 contains 11 residues. Here the CDR3 reads CSATSGNEQFF. The CDR3 DNA reads as TGCAGTGCTACCAGCGGAAATGAGCAGTTCTTC.

The J gene is TRBJ2-3, the V gene TRBV7-8; D possibly corresponds to TRBD1 (6 bases). This CDR3 spans 12 amino acids. The V end was cut by 5 bases, the J end by 9 bases, with 12 bases between. The germline CDR1 and CDR2 sequences are SGHVS and FQNEAQ. In nucleotides, the CDR3 is TGTGCCAGCAGCCAAAAGGGGGTAACGCAGTATTTT. Its protein is CASSQKGVTQYF.

This clone was observed at least ten times. The chain combines TRBV30 with TRBJ2-3; D tentatively fits TRBD1 or TRBD2 (5 bases each). This CDR3 is built from 14 residues. CDR1 is GTSNPN, CDR2 SVGIG, per germline (reference sequence). The V end was cut by 6 bases, the J end by 4 bases, with 17 bases between. The CDR3, as DNA: TGTGCCTGCGGGGACGAAAGTTTCGCAGATACGCAGTATTTT. Protein: CACGDESFADTQYF.

This clone was recorded a few times. The chain is built from TRBV9 and TRBJ1-1; D uncertain. This CDR3 is built from 13 residues. Germline-derived CDR1 and CDR2 are SGDLS and YYNGEE. Deletions cut 0 bases from V and 6 bases from J, with 9 bases between. CDR3 nucleotides: TGTGCCAGCAGCGTAGCTACCGGGGCTGAAGCTTTCTTT. Protein sequence: CASSVATGAEAFF.

The chain carries TRBV7-9 and TRBJ2-7, with 8 nucleotides matching TRBD2. This CDR3 has 15 amino acids. V was clipped by 3 bases and J by 3 bases; unmatched bases: 7. Germline CDR1 and CDR2: SEHNR and FQNEAQ (reference sequence). DNA for the CDR3: TGTGCCAGCAGCTTTTACGCTAGCGGGTACTACGAGCAGTACTTC. It yields the protein CASSFYASGYYEQYF.

The rearrangement links TRBV7-2 to TRBJ1-5, with D tentatively TRBD1 (6 bases). The CDR3 spans 16 residues. Looked up from germline, CDR1 is SGHTA and CDR2 is FQGNSA. V lost 5 bases and J lost 7, with 21 bases in between. In nucleotides, the CDR3 is TGTGCCAGCAGCCCCCACGCCCAGGGGCAGGGGCAGCCCCAGCATTTT. Amino acid sequence: CASSPHAQGQGQPQHF.

A word on this clone: Other DNA sequences in the sample encode the same CDR3. The chain couples TRBV7-2 to TRBJ2-2, with D uncertain. The ends were cut back, 1 base at V and 3 bases at J, with 3 bases in the middle. Germline CDR1 reads SGHTA; CDR2 reads FQGNSA. This CDR3 contains 13 residues. In DNA, the CDR3 is TGTGCCAGCAGCTTAGTTGACACCGGGGAGCTGTTTTTT. This sequence encodes CASSLVDTGELFF.

J is TRBJ2-2 and V is TRBV5-6; tentatively, D is TRBD1 (6 bases). V was pared by 2 bases and J by 3 bases, with 14 bases between. CDR1 SGHDT and CDR2 YYEEEE come from the germline V gene. This CDR3 is built from 16 residues. In DNA, the CDR3 is TGTGCCAGCAGCTTACGAGGGGGTTGGGACACCGGGGAGCTGTTTTTT. Protein: CASSLRGGWDTGELFF.

There are a few counts of this clone. The chain combines TRBV15 with TRBJ1-5; D gene unclear. Trimming removed 3 bases at V and 6 bases at J, with 12 bases between. Looked up from germline, CDR1 is LNHNV and CDR2 is YYDKDF (reference sequence). The CDR3 spans 14 residues. CDR3 protein: CATSSGGSGQPQHF. CDR3 DNA sequence: TGTGCCACCAGCAGTGGCGGTAGCGGTCAGCCCCAGCATTTT. Drawing the rest from reference TRBV15 and TRBJ1-5, the complete variable domain is DAMVIQNPRYQVTQFGKPVTLSCSQTLNHNVMYWYQQKSSQAPKLLFHYYDKDFNNEADTPDNFQSRRPNTSFCFLDIRSPGLGDTAMYLCATSSGGSGQPQHFGDGTRLSIL.